What follows describes a single T cell receptor beta chain. Its target is unknown. CDR1 and CDR2 from the germline V gene are SEHNR and FQNEAQ (reference sequence). There are 14 residues in the CDR3. V lost 6 bases to trimming and J lost 3 bases, with 13 bases between them. This entry comes from a study of T cell responses to AZD1222 COVID-19 vaccine. Study conclusions and caveats: Of the AZD1222 recipients, only 5 to 7 were seropositive at baseline.

Clones were read by immunoSEQ multiplex PCR, and TCRdb kept only the in-frame ones, dropping some. The data show under 150,000 clones, about 89% seen once. Here the sequenced sample was peripheral blood, taken on day 0 of MenACWY control vaccination. The chain combines TRBV7-9 with TRBJ2-3; D is ambiguous. The sequence came from an adult in good health. CDR3 DNA sequence: TGTGCCAGCAGTAGACAACTCCGAACAGATACGCAGTATTTT. This sequence encodes CASSRQLRTDTQYF.